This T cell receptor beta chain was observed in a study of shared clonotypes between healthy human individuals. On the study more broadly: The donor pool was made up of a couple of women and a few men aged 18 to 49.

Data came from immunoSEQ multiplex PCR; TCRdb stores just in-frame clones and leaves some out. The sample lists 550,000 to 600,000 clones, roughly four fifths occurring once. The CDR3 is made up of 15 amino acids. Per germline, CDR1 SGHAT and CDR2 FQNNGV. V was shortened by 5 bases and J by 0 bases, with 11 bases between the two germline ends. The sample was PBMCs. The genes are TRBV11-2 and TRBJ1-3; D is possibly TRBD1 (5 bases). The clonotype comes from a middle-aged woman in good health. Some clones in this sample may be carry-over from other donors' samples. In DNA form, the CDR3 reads TGTGCCAGCAGCCGGGTTAGGGGCTCTGGAAACACCATATATTTT. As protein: CASSRVRGSGNTIYF. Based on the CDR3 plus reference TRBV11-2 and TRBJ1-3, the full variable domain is EAGVAQSPRYKIIEKRQSVAFWCNPISGHATLYWYQQILGQGPKLLIQFQNNGVVDDSQLPKDRFSAERLKGVDSTLKIQPAKLEDSAVYLCASSRVRGSGNTIYFGEGSWLTVV.